The clone carrying this T cell receptor (beta chain) turned up a few times. The CDR3 covers 13 residues. Germline V gene sequence: CDR1 MNHNY, CDR2 SVGAGI (reference sequence). The germline V and J ends were trimmed by 7 bases and 1 base, with 8 bases remaining between them. TCRdb re-called the RACE reads with MiXCR, one entry per CDR3 protein. The sample consists of under 60,000 distinct CDR3 sequences, 9.5% to 11% of them appearing once. This entry comes from a study of human T cells and chemical hapten exposure. The time point denotes: patch test 1, 2 weeks after DPC sensitization. Stated treatment: therapeutic diphenylcyclopropenone sensitization with weekly scalp DPC. The authors extracted total RNA from unfractionated whole blood.

V gene TRBV6-6 combines with J gene TRBJ1-5; D unclear. The receptor was derived from a woman aged 40 to 50 with alopecia areata. Some clones in this sample may be carry-over from other donors' samples. The sample here was whole blood, taken in connection with sensitization to the hapten diphenylcyclopropenone (DPC). The CDR3 loop is CASMTRSNQPQHF. The CDR3 DNA follows: TGTGCCAGCATGACCAGGAGCAATCAGCCCCAGCATTTT.